The 5 T cell receptor beta chains presented below share a single source sample, sequenced in a study of shared clonotypes between healthy human individuals. Repertoires were generated with immunoSEQ multiplex PCR, while TCRdb's copy carries only in-frame clones and drops some. Here the sample spans fewer than 1 million clones, roughly 96% being singletons. CD45RO-negative cells were positively selected for CCR7, leaving out terminally differentiated effector memory CD45RA+ cells. The sequenced sample was naive CD8+ T cells sorted from blood. The receptors shown here come from a man aged 25 to 40 in good health.

The rearrangement joins TRBV29-1 to TRBJ1-1; maybe TRBD1 (5 bases). CDR1 SQVTM and CDR2 ANQGSEA come from the germline V gene. Deletions cut 7 bases from V and 5 bases from J, with 11 bases between. The CDR3 runs to 11 residues. The DNA of the CDR3 is TGCAGCGCTGACAGCTGGACTGAAGCTTTCTTT. This translates into CSADSWTEAFF.

The chain is built from TRBV14 and TRBJ2-1; TRBD1 aligns across 7 bases. The length of the CDR3 is 16 residues. With V trimmed by 3 bases and J by 5 bases, 10 bases remained unmatched. The germline V gene has CDR1 SGHDN and CDR2 FVKESK. CDR3 in amino acids: CASSHPTWTGNNEQFF. The DNA of the CDR3 is TGTGCCAGCAGCCATCCCACCTGGACAGGCAACAATGAGCAGTTCTTC.

To note about this clone: Other nucleotide sequences from this sample produce the same CDR3. The V call is TRBV9, the J call TRBJ1-3, with unresolved D. Deletions cut 2 bases from V and 2 bases from J, with 2 bases between. Germline CDR1 is SGDLS and CDR2 is YYNGEE. The CDR3 is 12 amino acids. The CDR3 sequence is CASSVPGNTIYF. The DNA for the CDR3 is TGTGCCAGCAGCGTCCCTGGAAACACCATATATTTT.

The V and J genes are TRBV9 and TRBJ2-1; 8 nucleotides align to TRBD1. Trimming removed 0 bases from V and 8 bases from J; junction bases left unmatched: 10. The CDR3 has 16 residues. Germline loops: CDR1 SGDLS, CDR2 YYNGEE. The CDR3 sequence: CASSVAWAGGLDEQFF. CDR3 DNA sequence: TGTGCCAGCAGCGTAGCTTGGGCAGGGGGCTTGGATGAGCAGTTCTTC.

The chain carries TRBV4-1 and TRBJ1-2; 8 positions agree with TRBD1. The CDR3 spans 17 residues. The trim removed 0 bases at V and 7 bases at J, leaving 13 bases unmatched. Per the germline V gene, CDR1 is MGHRA and CDR2 is YSYEKL. The CDR3 DNA sequence: TGCGCCAGCAGCCAAGAACCTGGCTTCACAGGGGGAACTGGCTACACCTTC. As protein: CASSQEPGFTGGTGYTF.